The rows below give T cell receptor beta chains drawn from one sample of a study of cytomegalovirus exposure and HLA in healthy donors. Profiled with immunoSEQ multiplex PCR; TCRdb holds only in-frame clones, not every one. The top ten clones hold 2% to 2.5% of a sample with some 140,000 clones, roughly 86% of them seen once. Material for sequencing was PBMCs. These receptors all stem from a human donor in good health. CDR3s include the opening cysteine and the closing phenylalanine or tryptophan. D genes are given only for firm matches. The size of a clone is reported for some rows only, either as once, few or many, or as a class for expanded clones.

j_call,d_call,v_call,clone_size,cdr3_nt,cdr3_aa
TRBJ2-7,TRBD1,TRBV14,NA,TGTGCCAGCAGCCAAGAACAGGGGGCCGGCTCCTACGAGCAGTACTTC,CASSQEQGAGSYEQYF
TRBJ2-7,TRBD1,TRBV2,NA,TGTGCCAGCATCCACAGGGGGCAATACGAGCAGTACTTC,CASIHRGQYEQYF
TRBJ1-3,TRBD1,TRBV18,NA,TGTGCCAGCTCACCTGGGACAGGGGCTGGAAACACCATATATTTT,CASSPGTGAGNTIYF
TRBJ1-5,NA,TRBV6-1,NA,TGTGCCAGCAGTGAAATAGGACTCTTGGATCAGCCCCAGCATTTT,CASSEIGLLDQPQHF
TRBJ1-1,NA,TRBV27,NA,TGTGCCAGCAGCCACAGGCAGACAGCGATGAACACTGAAGCTTTCTTT,CASSHRQTAMNTEAFF
TRBJ2-7,TRBD1,TRBV27,NA,TGTGCCAGCAGCCCGGGACAGGGGGCGCGCGAGCAGTACTTC,CASSPGQGAREQYF
TRBJ1-1,TRBD1,TRBV5-1,NA,TGCGCCAGCAGCTTTAGACAGGGGGCGAGTACTGAAGCTTTCTTT,CASSFRQGASTEAFF
TRBJ2-1,NA,TRBV6-4,NA,TGTGCCAGCCCTACCTACAATGAGCAGTTCTTC,CASPTYNEQFF
TRBJ2-7,NA,TRBV7-2,few,TGTGCCAGCAGCTTTACGGGGGTCACCTACGAGCAGTACTTC,CASSFTGVTYEQYF
TRBJ2-7,NA,TRBV27,NA,TGTGCCAGCAGCTTATCCTCAGGGTATCGGTACGAGCAGTACTTC,CASSLSSGYRYEQYF
TRBJ1-2,NA,TRBV11-1,NA,TGTGCCAGCAGCTTCAGCCCCGCAGGCGGCTACACCTTC,CASSFSPAGGYTF
TRBJ1-1,TRBD1,TRBV2,few,TGTGCCAGCAGTCTTCAGGGGGCGCCTAACACTGAAGCTTTCTTT,CASSLQGAPNTEAFF
TRBJ1-2,NA,TRBV2,once,TGTGCCAGCAGTCGACTATATGGCTACACCTTC,CASSRLYGYTF
TRBJ2-7,TRBD2,TRBV11-2,NA,TGTGCCAGCAGCCGGAGAATGGTATCTAGCGGGAACTACGAGCAGTACTTC,CASSRRMVSSGNYEQYF
TRBJ1-1,NA,TRBV10-3,NA,TGTGCCATCAGTGAGTCGAGGAGGACGGTGAACACTGAAGCTTTCTTT,CAISESRRTVNTEAFF
TRBJ1-1,TRBD1,TRBV9,NA,TGTGCCAGCAGCGCCGGGACAGCGAACACTGAAGCTTTCTTT,CASSAGTANTEAFF
TRBJ2-5,NA,TRBV30,NA,TGTGCCTGGAGTGTATCCGGTAGGGGGGAGACCCAGTACTTC,CAWSVSGRGETQYF
TRBJ1-6,TRBD1,TRBV14,NA,TGTGCCAGCAGCTATTGGACAGGGGAAGGGTCACCCCTCCACTTT,CASSYWTGEGSPLHF
TRBJ2-2,TRBD2,TRBV28,once,TGTGCCAGCAGTCCCGGGACTAGCGCGAACACCGGGGAGCTGTTTTTT,CASSPGTSANTGELFF
TRBJ2-2,NA,TRBV6-5,NA,TGTGCCAGCAGTCCCACTCAGGGGACCGGGGAGCTGTTTTTT,CASSPTQGTGELFF
TRBJ2-6,TRBD1,TRBV30,NA,TGTGCCCAACCTATCATGGGACAGGGGTCGGGTGGGGCCAACGTCCTGACTTTC,CAQPIMGQGSGGANVLTF
TRBJ1-2,NA,TRBV5-1,NA,TGCGCCAGCAGCCCCGACATTAACTATGGCTACACCTTC,CASSPDINYGYTF
TRBJ1-3,NA,TRBV7-2,NA,TGTGCCAGCAGCCAGACAGAGCTTAACTCTGGAAACACCATATATTTT,CASSQTELNSGNTIYF
TRBJ1-2,NA,TRBV15,NA,TGTGCCACCAGCAGAGACAGAGGAAGTTTATACACCTTC,CATSRDRGSLYTF
TRBJ2-7,NA,TRBV6-6,NA,TGTGCCAGCAGTTCGCAACAGATTGGAACCTACGAGCAGTACTTC,CASSSQQIGTYEQYF
TRBJ2-3,TRBD2,TRBV30,NA,TGTGCCTGGAAGACTAGCGGGAGTCAAGATACGCAGTATTTT,CAWKTSGSQDTQYF
TRBJ2-1,NA,TRBV6-5,NA,TGTGCCAGCAGCCTACGGACAGAATACAATGAGCAGTTCTTC,CASSLRTEYNEQFF
TRBJ2-7,TRBD1,TRBV7-3,NA,TGTGCCAGCAGCTTAGTGGGGACAGGGGGCTACGAGCAGTACTTC,CASSLVGTGGYEQYF